This note documents a single TCR beta chain sequence. The antigen remains unidentified. The CDR3 runs 12 residues. Germline lookup yields CDR1 SEHNR and CDR2 FQNEAQ (reference sequence). Trimming removed 8 bases at V and 7 bases at J, with 14 bases between. These data are taken from a study of T-cell reconstitution after alpha-beta-depleted transplantation in children. Overall study results and limits: At around two months after transplant, the alpha-beta T cells were reportedly derived from several hundred expanded clones that came from non-depleted graft cells. Recipient T cells and thymic progenitors that survived gave rise to the high TCRbeta diversity observed at day 60 in some patients. Fresh T-cell production supplied most of the T-cell counts and diversity seen one year after transplant.

The TCRbeta library incorporated unique molecular identifiers. Using its own MiXCR run on the PCR reads, TCRdb lists one record per CDR3 protein. Of approximately 400,000 distinct CDR3 sequences listed, around 15% were seen once; the top ten hold roughly 29%. The chain carries TRBV7-9 and TRBJ2-5, with a weak D call TRBD1 (6 bases). The receptor was derived from a boy in the first two years of life who had a stem cell transplant for Wiskott-Aldrich syndrome, so the T cells may come from the graft donor. The sequenced sample was PBMCs, mostly from graft donor cells, obtained 360 days after TCRalphabeta/CD19-depleted stem cell transplant. In DNA, the CDR3 is TGTGCCAGCTCCGGGACACTGCCGACCCAGTACTTC. Amino acids: CASSGTLPTQYF.